This record looks at one TCR beta chain sequence and its context. No antigen is known for it. No much larger clonotype is one base removed from it; base qualities were not supplied. This record belongs to a study of CD8+CD57+ T cells in acquired aplastic anemia (dated by TCRdb to the late 2010s). The study in broad terms: DNA extracted from sorted CD4+ and CD8+ cells had a mean of around 3 ug, with a range of about 0.19 to 30 ug. CD8+CD57+ expansion was defined as a frequency above the mean frequency observed in healthy subjects. General conclusions and limits of the study: Around 28 CD8+ CDR3 sequences were found to be shared between patients and controls, but these sequences appeared to be highly expressed in patients and within the immunodominant clones of the patients. No significant difference in CD8+ Simpson's diversity was found between patients and healthy controls (P=0.060).

Profiling of TCR beta VDJ combinations and CDR3 sequences used genomic DNA as the template. An Illumina HiSeq 2000 was used for TCR repertoire sequencing. In the paper's pipeline: TRBV/TRBJ rearrangement plots, CDR3 size and DJ length profiles, and Simpson's diversity index were used to assess repertoires. Whichever DNA sequence was most abundant in the deep sequencing data was defined as the immunodominant clone. CDR3 amino acid sequences were checked for sharing between subjects and were compared against published repertoires and the VDJdb database. TCRdb handled the public reads itself, with Q25 trimming in fastp and clone calling in MiXCR, and kept productive beta chains. Rows matching on CDR3 protein sequence are summarized as one entry with the most common DNA and genes. The V and J calls here are based on TCRdb, not the publication. The sample has about 470,000 distinct CDR3 sequences on record, less than 35% of them singletons. The ten top clones hold 0.82% of the sample.

V is cut back by 6 bases and J by 11 bases, with 15 bases in the junction unmatched. In the germline V gene, CDR1 corresponds to MGHDK and CDR2 to SYGVNS. The CDR3 covers 15 residues, taking in both the cysteine and the phenylalanine. Only CDR3 DNA remains: 45 bases, in frame from the first base. Expansion of CD8+CD57+ cells had been shown by flow cytometry in the patients chosen for sequencing. Severe acquired aplastic anemia was diagnosed in all patients according to International Study of Aplastic Anemia and Agranulocytosis and Camitta criteria. At the time blood was sampled, none of the patients had received any therapy. In this study, sorted CD4+ and CD8+ T cells from the blood of healthy subjects and of severe aplastic anemia patients had their TCR repertoires deep-sequenced. Patients were enrolled in the USA under clinicaltrials.gov protocols 00001620, 01623167, 00001397, 00071045, 00081523 and 00961064. Ficoll-Paque density gradient centrifugation was used to isolate peripheral blood mononuclear cells. Before DNA was extracted, CD4+ and CD8+ T cells were sorted using either FACS or magnetic beads.

The clonotype comes from a human donor with aplastic anemia. Material for sequencing was sorted CD4+, CD8+, or CD8+CD57+ T cells (not recorded which) from PBMCs. The chain is encoded by TRBV25-1 joined to TRBJ2-3, with 9 bases matching TRBD2. The CDR3 has the sequence CASSLVLAGVGGQYF. The bases are TGTGCCAGCAGCTTAGTATTAGCGGGAGTGGGGGGGCAGTATTTT.